Listed below are T cell receptor beta chains from one sample, sequenced in a study of T cell responses to AZD1222 COVID-19 vaccine. Repertoires were generated with immunoSEQ multiplex PCR, while TCRdb's copy carries only in-frame clones and drops some. This table holds more than 85,000 clones, roughly 90% found once. The material sequenced was peripheral blood, taken on day 0 of MenACWY control vaccination. The receptors stem from an adult in good health. Each CDR3 is given without its conserved first and last residue. Part of the rows lack a size; the others show once, few, many or a class for expanded clones.

j_call: TRBJ2-3
v_call: TRBV9
clone_size: NA
cdr3_aa: ASSVLPNADTQY

j_call: TRBJ2-7
v_call: TRBV29-1
clone_size: once
cdr3_aa: SVYRDEQY

j_call: TRBJ1-1
v_call: TRBV14
clone_size: NA
cdr3_aa: ASSQDLYGTEAF

j_call: TRBJ1-4
v_call: TRBV25-1
clone_size: NA
cdr3_aa: ASSEQNEKLF

j_call: TRBJ2-2
v_call: TRBV6-6
clone_size: NA
cdr3_aa: ASSPGLGTGELF

j_call: TRBJ2-1
v_call: TRBV27
clone_size: NA
cdr3_aa: ASSYGLGTYEQF

j_call: TRBJ2-1
v_call: TRBV5-1
clone_size: NA
cdr3_aa: ASETGDPYNEQF

j_call: TRBJ2-2
v_call: TRBV5-1
clone_size: NA
cdr3_aa: ASTKLGGNTGELF

j_call: TRBJ1-2
v_call: TRBV19
clone_size: NA
cdr3_aa: ASSTPQTGGDGYT

j_call: TRBJ2-7
v_call: TRBV7-2
clone_size: NA
cdr3_aa: ASSTLGSSYEQY

j_call: TRBJ2-1
v_call: TRBV5-1
clone_size: once
cdr3_aa: ASSLGGSYNEQF

j_call: TRBJ1-5
v_call: TRBV2
clone_size: NA
cdr3_aa: ASRGRVSGNQPQH

j_call: TRBJ1-5
v_call: TRBV29-1
clone_size: few
cdr3_aa: SARTGATQPQH

j_call: TRBJ2-1
v_call: TRBV3-1/TRBV3-2
clone_size: NA
cdr3_aa: ASSQRSGGYNEQF

j_call: TRBJ1-4
v_call: TRBV15
clone_size: NA
cdr3_aa: ATSSHRGLNEKLF

j_call: TRBJ1-1
v_call: TRBV11-2
clone_size: NA
cdr3_aa: ASSLGQRTEAF

j_call: TRBJ2-5
v_call: TRBV28
clone_size: NA
cdr3_aa: ASSWTGGRQETQY

j_call: TRBJ2-7
v_call: TRBV28
clone_size: NA
cdr3_aa: ASRRPIPNYEQY

j_call: TRBJ2-2
v_call: TRBV7-8
clone_size: NA
cdr3_aa: GALVDTGELF

j_call: TRBJ1-2
v_call: TRBV7-9
clone_size: NA
cdr3_aa: ASSLASSYRTDNYGYT

j_call: TRBJ1-2
v_call: TRBV4-2
clone_size: NA
cdr3_aa: ASSLRVGTANYGYT

j_call: TRBJ1-5
v_call: TRBV3-1/TRBV3-2
clone_size: NA
cdr3_aa: ASSQWGDNSNQPQH

j_call: TRBJ2-7
v_call: TRBV27
clone_size: NA
cdr3_aa: ASHPKGSSYEQY

j_call: TRBJ1-2
v_call: TRBV28
clone_size: NA
cdr3_aa: ASSPVAGQGAEKANYGYT

j_call: TRBJ1-1
v_call: TRBV11-2
clone_size: NA
cdr3_aa: ASSPQNTEAF

j_call: TRBJ2-1
v_call: TRBV5-1
clone_size: NA
cdr3_aa: ASSLLAGAYNEQF

j_call: TRBJ2-2
v_call: TRBV27
clone_size: NA
cdr3_aa: AGKSGTGELF

j_call: TRBJ1-2
v_call: TRBV28
clone_size: NA
cdr3_aa: ASSSPGLAGYGYT

j_call: TRBJ2-7
v_call: TRBV29-1
clone_size: NA
cdr3_aa: SGGSGTYEQY

j_call: TRBJ2-1
v_call: TRBV2
clone_size: NA
cdr3_aa: ASSEGAYEQF

j_call: TRBJ1-2
v_call: TRBV5-5
clone_size: NA
cdr3_aa: ASSTNRASYGYT

j_call: TRBJ1-2
v_call: TRBV7-9
clone_size: NA
cdr3_aa: ASSPHGAYGYT

j_call: TRBJ1-1
v_call: TRBV19
clone_size: NA
cdr3_aa: ASSIAGMNTEAF

j_call: TRBJ2-3
v_call: TRBV18
clone_size: few
cdr3_aa: ASSPDSLADTQY

j_call: TRBJ2-1
v_call: TRBV21-1
clone_size: NA
cdr3_aa: ASSTHRRNSYNEQF

j_call: TRBJ1-2
v_call: TRBV11-2
clone_size: NA
cdr3_aa: ASSRGDRGMEGYT

j_call: TRBJ1-1
v_call: TRBV3-1/TRBV3-2
clone_size: NA
cdr3_aa: ASSQGYRNTEAF

j_call: TRBJ2-3
v_call: TRBV3-1/TRBV3-2
clone_size: NA
cdr3_aa: ASSRHYSVVTDTQY

j_call: TRBJ1-1
v_call: TRBV18
clone_size: NA
cdr3_aa: ASSPLPGTETEAF

j_call: TRBJ1-4
v_call: TRBV5-6
clone_size: NA
cdr3_aa: ASSFTGATNEKLF

j_call: TRBJ1-1
v_call: TRBV28
clone_size: few
cdr3_aa: ASSGQFAEAF

j_call: TRBJ2-3
v_call: TRBV27
clone_size: NA
cdr3_aa: ASSLLGAGGPVDTQY

j_call: TRBJ2-5
v_call: TRBV2
clone_size: NA
cdr3_aa: AFTRGVETQY

j_call: TRBJ2-1
v_call: TRBV19
clone_size: once
cdr3_aa: ASSTGDLAGVRNEQF

j_call: TRBJ1-6
v_call: TRBV28
clone_size: once
cdr3_aa: ASSNPGSPLH

j_call: TRBJ1-4
v_call: TRBV9
clone_size: NA
cdr3_aa: ASSVGTGGNVGEKLF